This TCR beta chain was captured by sequencing in a study of Graves' ophthalmopathy and Graves' hyperthyroidism (dated by TCRdb to 2016 to 2018). Looking at the study overall: Peripheral blood was collected at initial diagnosis, before any treatment. To tell Graves' ophthalmopathy apart from Graves' hyperthyroidism, and to predict which patients would progress to ophthalmopathy, the study relied on TCR beta repertoire signatures. In total, some 130 blood samples were TCR-sequenced: roughly 45 ophthalmopathy, approximately 75 hyperthyroidism and some 17 hyperthyroidism-to-ophthalmopathy patients. To explore V-J signatures distinguishing ophthalmopathy from hyperthyroidism, a discovery set of roughly 98 patients (around 42 ophthalmopathy, some 55 stable hyperthyroidism) was enrolled. An independent validation cohort was composed of 18 hyperthyroidism patients and roughly 16 patients who later progressed from hyperthyroidism to ophthalmopathy. In over 5 hyperthyroidism patients, the T-cell repertoire of thyroid tissue was compared with the T-cell repertoire of blood. Once sampling was done, hyperthyroidism patients were given methimazole at a starting dose of 30 mg daily, while ophthalmopathy patients were given high-dose intravenous methylprednisolone.

Study-level results and caveats: No statistical method was used to predetermine the sample size, and group allocation was not hidden from the investigators. The 13-signature model separated ophthalmopathy from stable hyperthyroidism with 85% to 90% sensitivity and approximately 83% specificity in cross-validation, and 80%/75% in the test set. Most expanded thyroid clonotypes with a frequency above 0.001 also appeared in blood, which suggests that blood repertoires may reflect the immune response in the thyroid. In validation, the model predicted ophthalmopathy progression with about 71% sensitivity and about 77% specificity; eleven to twelve predicted patients were CT-confirmed with GO in a median of approximately 6.2 months.

Ten or more counts support this clonotype. Its antigen is not yet known. The record has no base qualities; no much larger clone is one base away. TCR beta CDR3 regions were amplified from RNA transcripts for repertoire sequencing. HTBI primers and the Qiagen OneStep RT-PCR kit were used in a first-round RT-PCR, which was followed by a second-round multiplex PCR, size selection and purification. Libraries were sequenced on an Illumina HiSeq2000 using paired-end 100 bp reads. The authors' pipeline ran thus. Reads were processed with SOAPnuke, discarding reads with adapters, uncalled bases, mean Phred below 15, or no exact constant-primer or identifier match. High-quality paired reads were merged with COPE v1.2.5. Clonotypes were defined as unique nucleotide sequences and were aligned to IMGT TRB V, D and J references using MiTCR v1.1. The analysis was limited to V-J combinations with a frequency above 0.0001, which together covered about 99% of repertoires. For each V-J combination, a TCR clonal expansion and chaos score was defined as F50 clonal expansion divided by the chaos observed in the TCRdist matrix. Features were reduced by Welch's t-statistics and random forest to 10 to 15 V-J combinations, which fed a naive Bayes classifier. Thyroid-blood repertoire similarity was quantified with the Morisita-Horn index. TCRdb redid the processing of the public reads, applying fastp at Q25 and MiXCR, and retained in-frame beta chains. All rows with the same CDR3 protein become a single entry with the most common DNA and genes. The V and J calls here are based on TCRdb, not the publication. Recorded for this sample are about 740,000 distinct CDR3 sequences; roughly 40% of them occurred a single time. Together, the top ten hold roughly 45% of the sample.

Patients with ophthalmopathy had moderately to severely active disease, with a Clinical Activity Score of 3 or more, a NOSPECS grade of 4 or more, and a disease duration of less than 3 months. Patients were excluded if they had other autoimmune diseases, uncontrolled infections, pregnancy or lactation. Diagnosis was based on clinical symptoms, serum thyroxine, TRAb, thyroid ultrasound and orbital computed tomography. Ficoll-Paque density gradient centrifugation was used to isolate PBMCs from 8.5 to 10 ml of fresh peripheral blood. Total RNA was extracted using Trizol reagent, and RNA quality was checked on an Agilent 2100 Bioanalyzer. Trimming takes 5 bases off V and 9 bases off J; junction bases not matched to a gene: 9. CDR1 and CDR2 are read off the germline V gene as SGHAT and FQNNGV. The CDR3 numbers 13 residues from cysteine through phenylalanine. CDR3 DNA is the only sequence kept; it has 39 bases, read in frame from the first base.

Material: peripheral blood. Rearrangement joined TRBV11-2 to TRBJ2-5; 7 nucleotides in the junction match TRBD1. The TCR originated in an adult man with Graves' ophthalmopathy. The CDR3 region has the sequence CASSPGTVGAQYF. The sequenced DNA: TGTGCCAGCAGCCCGGGGACAGTAGGGGCCCAGTACTTC.